A selection of T cell receptor beta chains follows, all from one sample in a study of tumor-infiltrating lymphocytes in localized non-small cell lung cancer. Method: immunoSEQ multiplex PCR; TCRdb's copy keeps in-frame clones and lacks some. The sample records about 7,200 clones, 55% to 70% being singletons. Sequenced sample: uninvolved lung tissue not adjacent to the tumor. The receptors here all came from a human donor with non-small cell lung cancer. CDR3s include the opening cysteine and the closing phenylalanine or tryptophan. The D gene is left open where the match is weak. Size tells how often a clone was seen (once, few, many) or the class of an expanded clone, and some rows leave it out.

clone_size: NA
d_call: NA
v_call: TRBV5-4
j_call: TRBJ1-2
cdr3_nt: TGTGCCAGCAGCTTGGACAGCAGATACCCCTATGGCTACACCTTC
cdr3_aa: CASSLDSRYPYGYTF

clone_size: NA
d_call: NA
v_call: TRBV30
j_call: TRBJ1-1
cdr3_nt: TGTGCCTGGAGTCTCAGGGACACTGAAGCTTTCTTT
cdr3_aa: CAWSLRDTEAFF

clone_size: NA
d_call: TRBD2
v_call: TRBV11-1
j_call: TRBJ2-5
cdr3_nt: TGTGCCAGCAGCTCCGGACTAGCGGGGGCCTCTCAAGAGACCCAGTACTTC
cdr3_aa: CASSSGLAGASQETQYF

clone_size: few
d_call: NA
v_call: TRBV6-4
j_call: TRBJ1-1
cdr3_nt: TGTGCCAGCAGTAGTACAGGGAACACTGAAGCTTTCTTT
cdr3_aa: CASSSTGNTEAFF

clone_size: NA
d_call: NA
v_call: TRBV28
j_call: TRBJ1-2
cdr3_nt: TGTGCCAGCAGTTTGAGACAGATTAACTATGGCTACACCTTC
cdr3_aa: CASSLRQINYGYTF

clone_size: NA
d_call: NA
v_call: TRBV6-5
j_call: TRBJ1-1
cdr3_nt: TGTGCCAGCCGCAGTTACGGAACAGCAGCTTTCTTT
cdr3_aa: CASRSYGTAAFF

clone_size: NA
d_call: NA
v_call: TRBV30
j_call: TRBJ2-7
cdr3_nt: TGTGCCTGGAGTGTAAGTCCAGGGCCTAACTACGAGCAGTACTTC
cdr3_aa: CAWSVSPGPNYEQYF

clone_size: few
d_call: NA
v_call: TRBV5-1
j_call: TRBJ2-7
cdr3_nt: TGCGCCAGCAGCTTGACGGCCTACGAGCAGTACTTC
cdr3_aa: CASSLTAYEQYF

clone_size: NA
d_call: TRBD2
v_call: TRBV9
j_call: TRBJ2-1
cdr3_nt: TGTGCCAGCAGCGTTAGCGGGGGGTCCTACAATGAGCAGTTCTTC
cdr3_aa: CASSVSGGSYNEQFF

clone_size: few
d_call: TRBD1
v_call: TRBV7-8
j_call: TRBJ2-3
cdr3_nt: TGTGCCAGCAGCGACAGGGTAGGGGCGCAGTATTTT
cdr3_aa: CASSDRVGAQYF

clone_size: few
d_call: NA
v_call: TRBV5-1
j_call: TRBJ2-2
cdr3_nt: TGCGCCAGCAGCCCGAGGATAATCGCGAACACCGGGGAGCTGTTTTTT
cdr3_aa: CASSPRIIANTGELFF

clone_size: NA
d_call: NA
v_call: TRBV10-1
j_call: TRBJ2-2
cdr3_nt: TGCGCCAGCAGTCAAGGTTTGAACACCGGGGAGCTGTTTTTT
cdr3_aa: CASSQGLNTGELFF

clone_size: NA
d_call: NA
v_call: TRBV11-2
j_call: TRBJ2-5
cdr3_nt: TGTGCCAGCAGCCCGGGGACGGTCCGGACCCAGTACTTC
cdr3_aa: CASSPGTVRTQYF

clone_size: few
d_call: TRBD2
v_call: TRBV7-6
j_call: TRBJ2-3
cdr3_nt: TGTGCCAGCAGCTTAGGGGCGGGGGGCACGGCAGATACGCAGTATTTT
cdr3_aa: CASSLGAGGTADTQYF

clone_size: NA
d_call: TRBD1
v_call: TRBV4-1
j_call: TRBJ1-2
cdr3_nt: TGCGCCAGCAGCCGCAACTCGGGACAGGGGGTGACTAACTATGGCTACACCTTC
cdr3_aa: CASSRNSGQGVTNYGYTF

clone_size: once
d_call: NA
v_call: TRBV30
j_call: TRBJ1-6
cdr3_nt: TGTGCCTGGAGTCGGGACACTGAAAATTCACCCCTCCACTTT
cdr3_aa: CAWSRDTENSPLHF

clone_size: NA
d_call: NA
v_call: TRBV4-1
j_call: TRBJ1-5
cdr3_nt: TGCGCCAGCAGCCAAGAGGAGGTTCGAGGGGAACAGCCCCAGCATTTT
cdr3_aa: CASSQEEVRGEQPQHF

clone_size: NA
d_call: NA
v_call: TRBV30
j_call: TRBJ1-2
cdr3_nt: TGTGCCTGGAGTGTACTGGGCGGACTACCTTCTAACTATGGCTACACCTTC
cdr3_aa: CAWSVLGGLPSNYGYTF

clone_size: NA
d_call: NA
v_call: TRBV30
j_call: TRBJ2-3
cdr3_nt: TGTGCCTGGAGTGTAGGGGGAACAGATACGCAGTATTTT
cdr3_aa: CAWSVGGTDTQYF

clone_size: NA
d_call: NA
v_call: TRBV11-2
j_call: TRBJ2-2
cdr3_nt: TGTGCCAGCAGCTTTAGACCCGGGGAGCTGTTTTTT
cdr3_aa: CASSFRPGELFF

clone_size: medium-sized
d_call: TRBD1
v_call: TRBV9
j_call: TRBJ2-7
cdr3_nt: TGTGCCAGCAGCCCACAGGACAGGGCGGTCGAGCAGTACTTC
cdr3_aa: CASSPQDRAVEQYF

clone_size: NA
d_call: NA
v_call: TRBV27
j_call: TRBJ2-3
cdr3_nt: TGTGCCAGCAGTGCCCACAGGGACCCTAGCACAGATACGCAGTATTTT
cdr3_aa: CASSAHRDPSTDTQYF